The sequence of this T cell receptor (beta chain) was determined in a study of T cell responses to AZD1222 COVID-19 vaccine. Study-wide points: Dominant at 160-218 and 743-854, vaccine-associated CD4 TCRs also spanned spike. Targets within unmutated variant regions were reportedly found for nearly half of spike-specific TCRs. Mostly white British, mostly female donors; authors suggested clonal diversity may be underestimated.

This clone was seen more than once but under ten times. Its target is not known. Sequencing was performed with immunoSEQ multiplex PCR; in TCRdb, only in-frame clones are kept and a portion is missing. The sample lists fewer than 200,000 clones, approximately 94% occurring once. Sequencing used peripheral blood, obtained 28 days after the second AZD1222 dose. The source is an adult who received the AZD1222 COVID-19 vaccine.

The CDR3 DNA reads TGCGCCAGCAGCTTGGGACTAGCGGGAAACTCCGGGGAGCTGTTTTTT. The encoded protein is CASSLGLAGNSGELFF. The V and J genes are TRBV5-1 and TRBJ2-2, with 11 bases that match TRBD2. Germline trimming cut 0 bases from V and 6 bases from J; bases unmatched to any gene: 4. This CDR3 contains 16 residues. The V gene's germline CDR1 is SGHRS and CDR2 YFSETQ.